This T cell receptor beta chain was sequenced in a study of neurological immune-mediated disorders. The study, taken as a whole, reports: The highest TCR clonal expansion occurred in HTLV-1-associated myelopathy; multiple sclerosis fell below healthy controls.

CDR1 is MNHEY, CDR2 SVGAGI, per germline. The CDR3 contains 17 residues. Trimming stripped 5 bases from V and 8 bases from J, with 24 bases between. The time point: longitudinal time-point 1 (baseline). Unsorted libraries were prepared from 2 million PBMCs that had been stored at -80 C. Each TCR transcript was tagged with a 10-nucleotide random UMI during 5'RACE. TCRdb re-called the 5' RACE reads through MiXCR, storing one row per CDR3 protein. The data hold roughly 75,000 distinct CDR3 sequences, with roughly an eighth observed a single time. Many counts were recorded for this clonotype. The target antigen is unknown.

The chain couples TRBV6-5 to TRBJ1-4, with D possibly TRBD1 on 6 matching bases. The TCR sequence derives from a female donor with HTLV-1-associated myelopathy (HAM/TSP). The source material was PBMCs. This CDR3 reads CASSASRDTYVGEKLFF. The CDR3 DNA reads TGTGCCAGCAGTGCAAGCCGGGACACTTACGTAGGGGAAAAACTGTTTTTT.